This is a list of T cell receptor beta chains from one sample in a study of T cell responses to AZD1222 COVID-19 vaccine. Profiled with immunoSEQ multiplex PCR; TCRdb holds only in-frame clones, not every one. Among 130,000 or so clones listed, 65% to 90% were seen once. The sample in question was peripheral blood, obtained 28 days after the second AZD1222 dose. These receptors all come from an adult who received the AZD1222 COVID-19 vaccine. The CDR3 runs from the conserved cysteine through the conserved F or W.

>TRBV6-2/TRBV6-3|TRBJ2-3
CASSLGGTQYF
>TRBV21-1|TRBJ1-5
CASRGHPQHF
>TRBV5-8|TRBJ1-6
CASSRAKGIGSPLHF
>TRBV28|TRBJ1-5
CASRMDRENNQPQHF
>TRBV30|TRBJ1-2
CAWGQDRDYGYTF
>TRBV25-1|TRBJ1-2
CASSKQGYGRYGYTF
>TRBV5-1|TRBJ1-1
CASSPGTGVNTEAFF
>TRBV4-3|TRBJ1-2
CASSQVAGGQGYGYTF
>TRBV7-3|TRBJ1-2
CASSFTGVQGYTF
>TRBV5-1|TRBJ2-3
CASRAGLAGPDSTDTQYF
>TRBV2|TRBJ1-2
CATIRTGREGYTF
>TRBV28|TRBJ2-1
CASSFQGAYNEQFF
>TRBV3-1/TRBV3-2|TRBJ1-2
CASSQISRGGYTF
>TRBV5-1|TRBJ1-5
CASSLDEGNQPQHF
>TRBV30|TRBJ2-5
CAWSVPGPPSQYF
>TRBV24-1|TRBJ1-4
CATSDQGDHEKLFF
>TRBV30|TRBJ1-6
CAWRATGHLYNSPLHF